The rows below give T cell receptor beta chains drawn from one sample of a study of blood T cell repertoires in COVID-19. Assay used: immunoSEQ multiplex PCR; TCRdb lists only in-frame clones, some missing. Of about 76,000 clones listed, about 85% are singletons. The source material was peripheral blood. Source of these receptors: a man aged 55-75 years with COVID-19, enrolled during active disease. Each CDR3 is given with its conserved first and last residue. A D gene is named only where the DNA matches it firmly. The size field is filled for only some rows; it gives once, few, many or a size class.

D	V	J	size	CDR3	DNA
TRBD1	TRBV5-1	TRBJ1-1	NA	CASSNRGDDTEAFF	TGCGCCAGCTCAAACAGGGGTGACGACACTGAAGCTTTCTTT
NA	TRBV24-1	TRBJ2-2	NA	CATSDSRGLTGELFF	TGTGCCACCAGTGATTCGAGGGGGTTGACCGGGGAGCTGTTTTTT
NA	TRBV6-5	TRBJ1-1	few	CASSPDRTGTEAFF	TGTGCCAGCAGTCCGGACCGCACAGGAACTGAAGCTTTCTTT
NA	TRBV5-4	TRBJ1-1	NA	CASSQTQNTEAFF	TGTGCCAGCAGCCAAACACAGAACACTGAAGCTTTCTTT
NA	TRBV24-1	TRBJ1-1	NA	CATSGAGYTEAFF	TGTGCCACCAGTGGTGCGGGGTATACTGAAGCTTTCTTT
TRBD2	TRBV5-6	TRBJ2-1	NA	CASSLITGGARNEQFF	TGTGCCAGCAGCTTGATTACCGGGGGGGCTAGGAATGAGCAGTTCTTC
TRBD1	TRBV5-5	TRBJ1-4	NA	CASSVLGQWNEKLFF	TGTGCCAGCAGCGTTCTGGGACAGTGGAATGAAAAACTGTTTTTT
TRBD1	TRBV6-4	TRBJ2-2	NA	CASSPNTGGDGELFF	TGTGCCAGCAGTCCGAATACAGGGGGCGACGGGGAGCTGTTTTTT
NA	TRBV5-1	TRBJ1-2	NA	CASSPEGADYGYTF	TGCGCCAGCAGCCCAGAAGGGGCCGACTATGGCTACACCTTC
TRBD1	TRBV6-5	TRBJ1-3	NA	CASSYRQGPGNTIYF	TGTGCCAGCAGTTACCGACAGGGTCCTGGAAACACCATATATTTT
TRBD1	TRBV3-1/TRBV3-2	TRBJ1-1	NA	CASSQEGGQGGAFF	TGTGCCAGCAGCCAAGAGGGGGGACAGGGCGGTGCTTTCTTT
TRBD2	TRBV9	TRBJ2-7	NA	CASSPSGTPTYEQYF	TGTGCCAGCAGCCCGAGCGGGACCCCGACCTACGAGCAGTACTTC
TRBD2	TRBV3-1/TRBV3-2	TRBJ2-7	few	CASSQDMREAYEQYF	TGTGCCAGCAGCCAAGATATGCGGGAGGCCTACGAGCAGTACTTC
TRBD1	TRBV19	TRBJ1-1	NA	CASTIQGGTEAFF	TGTGCCAGTACCATACAGGGGGGAACTGAAGCTTTCTTT
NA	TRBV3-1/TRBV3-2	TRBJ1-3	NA	CASSQHSAGTGNTIYF	TGTGCCAGCAGCCAACATTCCGCGGGTACGGGAAACACCATATATTTT
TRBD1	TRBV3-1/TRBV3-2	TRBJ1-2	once	CASTDRDSYGYTF	TGTGCCAGCACCGACCGGGACAGCTATGGCTACACCTTC
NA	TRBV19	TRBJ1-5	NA	CASSPIRGASNQPQHF	TGTGCCAGTAGTCCCATACGGGGGGCGAGCAATCAGCCCCAGCATTTT
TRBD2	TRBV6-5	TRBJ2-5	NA	CASCGRAGGTQYF	TGTGCCAGCTGCGGGAGGGCCGGTGGAACCCAGTACTTC
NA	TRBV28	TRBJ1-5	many	CASSLSVARPQHF	TGTGCCAGCAGTTTATCGGTCGCCCGGCCCCAGCATTTT
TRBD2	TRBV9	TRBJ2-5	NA	CASSVLSGTTQETQYF	TGTGCCAGCAGCGTCCTTAGCGGGACGACCCAAGAGACCCAGTACTTC
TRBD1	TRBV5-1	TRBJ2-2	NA	CASSLSGQLNTGELFF	TGCGCCAGCAGCCTATCGGGACAGCTTAACACCGGGGAGCTGTTTTTT
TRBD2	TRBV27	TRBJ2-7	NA	CASSQSLGLAGSYEQYF	TGTGCCAGCAGTCAATCCCTCGGACTAGCGGGGTCCTACGAGCAGTACTTC
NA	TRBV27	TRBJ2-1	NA	CASSLSPGQIDEQFF	TGTGCCAGCAGTTTATCGCCGGGTCAGATCGATGAGCAGTTCTTC
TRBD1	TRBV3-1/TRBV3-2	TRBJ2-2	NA	CASSQAGTGAGELFF	TGTGCCAGCAGCCAGGCCGGGACAGGGGCCGGGGAGCTGTTTTTT
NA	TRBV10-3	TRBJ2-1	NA	CAISEGRWGSGSYNEQFF	TGTGCCATCAGTGAAGGTAGATGGGGCAGTGGATCCTACAATGAGCAGTTCTTC
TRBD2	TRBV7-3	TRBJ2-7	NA	CASSLGTSGNSEQYF	TGTGCCAGCAGCTTGGGGACTAGCGGGAATTCCGAGCAGTACTTC
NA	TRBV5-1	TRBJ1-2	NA	CASRDASRGYGYTF	TGCGCCAGCAGGGACGCGAGTCGGGGCTATGGCTACACCTTC
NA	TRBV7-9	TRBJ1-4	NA	CASSFKSTNEKLFF	TGTGCCAGCAGCTTTAAATCAACTAATGAAAAACTGTTTTTT
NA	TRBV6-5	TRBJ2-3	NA	CASSYRNGDTQYF	TGTGCCAGCAGTTATCGAAACGGGGATACGCAGTATTTT
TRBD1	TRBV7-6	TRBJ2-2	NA	CASSRTGVNTGELFF	TGTGCCAGCAGCAGGACAGGGGTCAACACCGGGGAGCTGTTTTTT
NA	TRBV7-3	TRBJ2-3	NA	CASSPSLDGTDTQYF	TGTGCCAGCAGCCCTTCCCTAGACGGCACAGATACGCAGTATTTT
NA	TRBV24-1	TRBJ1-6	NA	CATSAQPGSSLHF	TGTGCCACCAGTGCCCAGCCGGGATCATCACTTCACTTT
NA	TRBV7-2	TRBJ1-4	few	CASSLVGAFGEKLFF	TGTGCCAGCAGCTTAGTCGGAGCCTTTGGGGAAAAACTGTTTTTT
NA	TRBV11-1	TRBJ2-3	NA	CASSSTELRAQYF	TGTGCCAGCAGCTCCACGGAGCTTCGGGCGCAGTATTTT
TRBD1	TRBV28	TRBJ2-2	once	CASRGQGALSGELFF	TGTGCCAGCAGGGGACAGGGGGCTTTATCCGGGGAGCTGTTTTTT
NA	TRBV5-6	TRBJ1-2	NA	CASSPLAGGDGNYGYTF	TGTGCCAGCAGCCCCCTGGCGGGGGGGGACGGGAACTATGGCTACACCTTC
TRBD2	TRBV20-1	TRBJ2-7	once	CSASTSAPYEQYF	TGCAGTGCTAGTACTAGCGCACCCTACGAGCAGTACTTC
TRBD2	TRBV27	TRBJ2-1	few	CASRLKPGGSGEQFF	TGTGCCAGCAGACTAAAGCCGGGGGGGTCGGGTGAGCAGTTCTTC
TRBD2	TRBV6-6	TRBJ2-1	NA	CASSYTLTSGGVEFF	TGTGCCAGCAGTTACACCCTGACTAGCGGGGGGGTCGAGTTCTTC
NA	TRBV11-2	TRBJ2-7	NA	CASSLAIRTPPEQYF	TGTGCCAGCAGCTTAGCGATTCGGACACCGCCCGAGCAGTACTTC